This TCR beta chain appears in the sequencing data of a study of cytomegalovirus exposure and HLA in healthy donors. The CDR3 contains 16 residues. Germline CDR1 MGHRA, CDR2 YSYEKL. The junction had 6 bases not matched to a gene; V was cut back by 2 bases and J by 6 bases. 13 Jbeta primers and 60 Vbeta primers were used for the PCR. TCRdb's copy holds only in-frame clones and misses some; the assay was immunoSEQ multiplex PCR. The sample has tens of thousands of clones, approximately 70% seen once; the top ten hold over 12%. The sequence was collected from a woman aged 45-59 years in good health and CMV-seropositive. The specimen was PBMCs. The J gene is TRBJ2-1, the V gene TRBV4-1; 11 bases match TRBD1. The CDR3 loop reads CASSQFVGTGGNEQFF. In DNA, the CDR3 is TGCGCCAGCAGCCAATTCGTCGGGACAGGGGGCAATGAGCAGTTCTTC.